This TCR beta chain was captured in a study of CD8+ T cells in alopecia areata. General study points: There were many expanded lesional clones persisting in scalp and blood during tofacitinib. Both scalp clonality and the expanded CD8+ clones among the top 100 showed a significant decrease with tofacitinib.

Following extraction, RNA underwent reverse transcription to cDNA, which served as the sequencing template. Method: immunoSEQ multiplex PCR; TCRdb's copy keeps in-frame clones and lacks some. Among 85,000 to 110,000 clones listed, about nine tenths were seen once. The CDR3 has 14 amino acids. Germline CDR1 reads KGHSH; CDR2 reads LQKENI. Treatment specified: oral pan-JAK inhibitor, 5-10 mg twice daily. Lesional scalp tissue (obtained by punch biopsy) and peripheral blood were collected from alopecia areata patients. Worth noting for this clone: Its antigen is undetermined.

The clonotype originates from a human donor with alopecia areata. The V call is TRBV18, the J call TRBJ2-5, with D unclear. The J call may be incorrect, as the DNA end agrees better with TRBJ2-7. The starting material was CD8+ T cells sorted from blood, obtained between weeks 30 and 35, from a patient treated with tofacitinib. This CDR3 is CASSPPLGSYEQYF. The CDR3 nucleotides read TGTGCCAGCTCACCGCCGCTAGGCTCCTACGAGCAGTACTTC.